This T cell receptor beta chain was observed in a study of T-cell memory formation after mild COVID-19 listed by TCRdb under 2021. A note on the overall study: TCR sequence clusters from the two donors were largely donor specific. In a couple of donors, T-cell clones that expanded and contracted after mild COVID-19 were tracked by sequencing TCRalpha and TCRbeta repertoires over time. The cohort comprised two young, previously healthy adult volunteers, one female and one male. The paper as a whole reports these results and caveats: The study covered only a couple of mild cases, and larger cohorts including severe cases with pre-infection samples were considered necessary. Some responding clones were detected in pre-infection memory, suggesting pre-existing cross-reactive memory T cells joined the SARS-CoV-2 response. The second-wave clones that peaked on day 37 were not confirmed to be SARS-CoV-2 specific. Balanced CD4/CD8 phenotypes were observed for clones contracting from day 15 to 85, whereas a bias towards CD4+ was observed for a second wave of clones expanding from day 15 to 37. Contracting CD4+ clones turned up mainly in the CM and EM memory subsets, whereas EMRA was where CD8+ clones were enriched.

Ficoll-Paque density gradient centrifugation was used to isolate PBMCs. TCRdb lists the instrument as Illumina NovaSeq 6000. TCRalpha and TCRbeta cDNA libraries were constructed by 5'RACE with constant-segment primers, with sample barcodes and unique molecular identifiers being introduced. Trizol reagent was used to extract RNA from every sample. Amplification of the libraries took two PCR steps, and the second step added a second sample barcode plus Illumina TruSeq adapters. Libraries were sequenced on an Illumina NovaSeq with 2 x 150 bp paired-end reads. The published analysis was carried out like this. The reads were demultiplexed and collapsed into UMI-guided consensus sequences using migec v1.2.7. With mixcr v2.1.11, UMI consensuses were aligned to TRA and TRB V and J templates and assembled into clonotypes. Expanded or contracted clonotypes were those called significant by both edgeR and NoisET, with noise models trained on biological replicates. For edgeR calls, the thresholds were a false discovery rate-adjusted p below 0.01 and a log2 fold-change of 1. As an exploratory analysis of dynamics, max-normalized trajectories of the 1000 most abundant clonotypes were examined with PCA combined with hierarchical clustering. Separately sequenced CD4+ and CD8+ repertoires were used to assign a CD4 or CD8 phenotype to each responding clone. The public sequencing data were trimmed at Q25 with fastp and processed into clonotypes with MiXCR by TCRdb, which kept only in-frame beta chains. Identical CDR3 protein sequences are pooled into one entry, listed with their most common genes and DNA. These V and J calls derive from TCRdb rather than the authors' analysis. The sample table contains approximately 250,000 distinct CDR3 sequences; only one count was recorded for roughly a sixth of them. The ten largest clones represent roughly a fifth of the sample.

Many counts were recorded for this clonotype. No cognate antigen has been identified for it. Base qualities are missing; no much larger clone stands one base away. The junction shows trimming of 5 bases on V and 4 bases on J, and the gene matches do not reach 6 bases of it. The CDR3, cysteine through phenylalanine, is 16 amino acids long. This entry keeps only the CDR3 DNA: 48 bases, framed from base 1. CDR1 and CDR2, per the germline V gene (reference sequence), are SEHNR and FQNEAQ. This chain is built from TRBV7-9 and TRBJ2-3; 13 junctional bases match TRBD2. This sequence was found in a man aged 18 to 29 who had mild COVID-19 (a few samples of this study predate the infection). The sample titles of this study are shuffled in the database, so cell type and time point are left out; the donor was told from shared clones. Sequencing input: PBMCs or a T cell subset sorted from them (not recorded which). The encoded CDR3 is CASSPLGTSGADTQYF. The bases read TGTGCCAGCAGCCCGTTGGGGACTAGCGGGGCAGATACGCAGTATTTT.